A selection of T cell receptor beta chains follows, all from one sample in a study of cytomegalovirus exposure and HLA in healthy donors. Sequencing was performed with immunoSEQ multiplex PCR; in TCRdb, only in-frame clones are kept and a portion is missing. The sample yields approximately 110,000 clones, roughly 70% seen once. Sequenced input: PBMCs. The receptors here all came from a middle-aged woman in good health and CMV-seronegative. Each CDR3 is given with its conserved first and last residue. The order of the fields is V gene, D gene, J gene, clone size, CDR3 protein, CDR3 DNA. A D gene is named only where the DNA matches it firmly. Size is stated for part of the rows, as once, few or many counts, or as a class when the clone is expanded.

TRBV14	NA	TRBJ2-6	NA	CASSHRRSGANVLTF	TGTGCCAGCAGCCACAGGCGCTCTGGGGCCAACGTCCTGACTTTC
TRBV27	NA	TRBJ2-5	NA	CASTPDGETQYF	TGTGCCAGCACTCCAGACGGGGAGACCCAGTACTTC
TRBV4-1	NA	TRBJ1-2	few	CASSQDLTQGMGNYGYTF	TGCGCCAGCAGCCAAGATTTGACTCAGGGGATGGGTAACTATGGCTACACCTTC
TRBV7-8	TRBD2	TRBJ2-3	NA	CASRSGTSEPTDTQYF	TGTGCCAGCAGGTCCGGGACTAGCGAACCCACAGATACGCAGTATTTT
TRBV4-2	NA	TRBJ1-2	NA	CASSHAGDDYTF	TGTGCCAGCAGCCACGCTGGAGACGACTACACCTTC
TRBV2	NA	TRBJ1-6	few	CASRGRGVDSPLHF	TGTGCCAGCAGAGGCAGGGGTGTTGATTCACCCCTCCACTTT
TRBV7-2	TRBD1	TRBJ2-2	NA	CASSLSWDSAAGELFF	TGTGCCAGCAGCTTATCGTGGGACAGTGCCGCCGGGGAGCTGTTTTTT
TRBV5-1	NA	TRBJ1-4	NA	CASSQGTGRAEKLFF	TGCGCCAGCAGCCAGGGTACAGGGAGGGCTGAAAAACTGTTTTTT
TRBV5-1	TRBD1	TRBJ2-3	once	CASSTQTGSTDTQYF	TGCGCCAGCAGCACGCAGACAGGGAGCACAGATACGCAGTATTTT
TRBV7-9	TRBD1	TRBJ2-4	once	CASSLGPTGGENIQYF	TGTGCCAGCAGCTTAGGGCCGACAGGGGGCGAAAACATTCAGTACTTC
TRBV9	NA	TRBJ1-1	NA	CASSVGARDTEAFF	TGTGCCAGCAGCGTAGGAGCCAGGGACACTGAAGCTTTCTTT
TRBV6-4	TRBD1	TRBJ2-1	NA	CASSGDSGTGEVNEQFF	TGTGCCAGCAGTGGAGACTCCGGGACAGGGGAGGTCAATGAGCAGTTCTTC
TRBV11-1	TRBD1	TRBJ1-6	few	CASSLGTASLIYNSPLHF	TGTGCCAGCAGCTTGGGGACAGCATCGCTTATTTATAATTCACCCCTCCACTTT
TRBV9	TRBD1	TRBJ2-7	NA	CASSVGQGDEQYF	TGTGCCAGCAGCGTAGGACAGGGGGACGAGCAGTACTTC
TRBV5-1	NA	TRBJ1-6	NA	CASSLDDFGSPLHF	TGCGCCAGCAGCTTGGACGATTTCGGTTCACCCCTCCACTTT
TRBV2	NA	TRBJ2-2	once	CASSESGANTGELFF	TGTGCCAGCAGTGAATCAGGGGCGAACACCGGGGAGCTGTTTTTT
TRBV27	NA	TRBJ2-5	NA	CASSPWQEETQYF	TGTGCCAGCAGTCCCTGGCAGGAAGAGACCCAGTACTTC
TRBV25-1	NA	TRBJ2-1	NA	CASSVNQDNEQFF	TGTGCCAGCAGTGTAAACCAGGACAATGAGCAGTTCTTC
TRBV19	NA	TRBJ1-1	NA	CASSIPGDTEAFF	TGTGCCAGTAGTATCCCAGGGGACACTGAAGCTTTCTTT
TRBV5-1	NA	TRBJ1-5	few	CASSLWGDGNQPQHF	TGCGCCAGCAGCTTGTGGGGGGATGGCAATCAGCCCCAGCATTTT
TRBV7-3	NA	TRBJ2-5	NA	CASSPVAGETQYF	TGTGCCAGCAGCCCCGTGGCGGGCGAGACCCAGTACTTC
TRBV7-9	TRBD1	TRBJ2-5	NA	CASSPMGQLQETQYF	TGTGCCAGCAGCCCAATGGGACAGCTGCAAGAGACCCAGTACTTC
TRBV28	NA	TRBJ2-7	NA	CASSLVRGVSYEQYF	TGTGCCAGCAGTTTGGTCAGGGGTGTATCGTACGAGCAGTACTTC
TRBV7-2	NA	TRBJ1-4	NA	CASSPRGGANEKLFF	TGTGCCAGCAGCCCCCGGGGGGGCGCTAATGAAAAACTGTTTTTT
TRBV13	TRBD1	TRBJ2-7	few	CASNLGQGYEQYF	TGTGCCAGCAACTTAGGACAGGGCTACGAGCAGTACTTC
TRBV5-6	TRBD1	TRBJ2-3	few	CASSDRGTTDTQYF	TGTGCCAGCAGCGACAGGGGAACCACAGATACGCAGTATTTT
TRBV7-9	NA	TRBJ2-1	NA	CASSSFYLALAYEQFF	TGTGCCAGCAGTTCCTTCTACCTCGCCCTAGCCTATGAGCAGTTCTTC
TRBV23-1	TRBD1	TRBJ2-7	NA	CASSQPGLDGTGVLFMGSYEQYF	TGCGCCAGCAGTCAACCGGGCTTAGACGGGACAGGGGTTCTCTTTATGGGCTCCTACGAGCAGTACTTC
TRBV11-3	NA	TRBJ2-2	few	CASSLVPNTGELFF	TGTGCCAGCAGCTTAGTCCCAAACACCGGGGAGCTGTTTTTT
TRBV6-5	NA	TRBJ2-3	NA	CASSYSMVVRADTQYF	TGTGCCAGCAGTTACTCGATGGTAGTCAGGGCAGATACGCAGTATTTT
TRBV11-2	NA	TRBJ2-2	NA	CASSLGRGSGELFF	TGTGCCAGCAGCTTAGGTCGGGGTTCCGGGGAGCTGTTTTTT
TRBV7-9	TRBD1	TRBJ2-2	NA	CASSSGQGTGELFF	TGTGCCAGCAGCTCCGGACAGGGAACCGGGGAGCTGTTTTTT
TRBV6-6	NA	TRBJ2-3	NA	CASSFPSTDTQYF	TGTGCCAGCAGTTTCCCTAGCACAGATACGCAGTATTTT
TRBV29-1	TRBD1	TRBJ2-2	once	CSVRDRGGTGELFF	TGCAGCGTTCGGGACAGGGGCGGCACCGGGGAGCTGTTTTTT
TRBV6-1	NA	TRBJ2-7	NA	CASSQTRGHSSEQYF	TGTGCCAGCAGCCAAACCCGGGGTCATTCCAGCGAGCAGTACTTC
TRBV7-3	NA	TRBJ2-3	NA	CASSSYSSADTQYF	TGTGCCAGCAGCTCCTACTCATCGGCAGATACGCAGTATTTT
TRBV7-7	NA	TRBJ1-1	few	CASSLNNLNTEAFF	TGTGCCAGCAGCTTAAACAATTTGAACACTGAAGCTTTCTTT
TRBV18	NA	TRBJ1-2	NA	CASSPAVAAGVDGYTF	TGTGCCAGCTCACCAGCTGTGGCGGCGGGGGTTGATGGCTACACCTTC
TRBV7-7	NA	TRBJ2-3	few	CASSLSGGRTDTQYF	TGTGCCAGCAGCTTATCCGGGGGGCGCACAGATACGCAGTATTTT
TRBV19	NA	TRBJ1-2	NA	CASSIPSGQAAALNYGYTF	TGTGCCAGTAGTATCCCCAGCGGGCAGGCCGCCGCCTTAAACTATGGCTACACCTTC
TRBV10-2	TRBD1	TRBJ1-3	NA	CASGRGTDGNTIYF	TGCGCCAGCGGCCGAGGGACAGATGGAAACACCATATATTTT
TRBV5-1	TRBD1	TRBJ1-1	NA	CASSQRTGGTTEAFF	TGCGCCAGCAGCCAAAGGACAGGGGGCACCACTGAAGCTTTCTTT
TRBV13	NA	TRBJ2-5	NA	CASSLDPVGPGAQYF	TGTGCCAGCAGCTTAGACCCAGTGGGTCCAGGGGCCCAGTACTTC
TRBV2	TRBD2	TRBJ2-5	NA	CASSSFPGLQETQYF	TGTGCCAGCAGTTCTTTTCCGGGACTACAAGAGACCCAGTACTTC